This TCR beta chain originates from a study of CD8+ T cells in alopecia areata. As for the study in general: C3H/HeJ graft donors with spontaneous alopecia, aged 6-12 months, supplied skin that was transplanted onto female C3H/HeJ mice aged roughly 7-10 weeks.

The study sorted pooled cutaneous lymph node cells by CD4, CD8alpha, NKG2D, NKG2ACE and other markers. This clone has ten or more counts. Its antigen is undetermined. Mouse gene names apply. Read sequence stops 4 residues before the CDR3 end, and the germline J gene provides the missing end. The authors extracted RNA and reverse transcribed it into cDNA as the sequencing template. TCRdb's table, derived via immunoSEQ multiplex PCR, lists solely in-frame clones and lacks some. The sample lists over 250,000 clones, none appearing once, the ten largest making up around 1.2%. Study-level points and caveats: Mice showed clearer TCR sharing than patients did, a gap that was possibly HLA-related. Sequences from scalp samples also cover resident alphabeta T cells of normal skin. Higher clonality and more expanded CD8+ clones appeared in lesional than normal scalp.

The CDR3 contains 13 residues. Germline V gene data show CDR1 as MNHDT and CDR2 as YYDKIL. The sequenced material came from CD4+ T cells sorted from a lymph node. The receptor's source is a C3H/HeJ mouse with alopecia areata. MHC haplotype of the mouse line: H2-k. The chain has TRBV17 and TRBJ2-5; 9 nucleotides agree with TRBD1. The sequenced part of the CDR3 DNA is TGTGCTAGCAGTTCCGGGACAGGGGAC. Its protein product is CASSSGTGD. The whole CDR3 protein is CASSSGTGDTQYF.